The subject of this entry is one T cell receptor beta chain. This entry is derived from a study of shared clonotypes between healthy human individuals. Sequenced by immunoSEQ multiplex PCR; TCRdb stores in-frame clones only, minus some. Among 2 million to 2.5 million clones listed, 80% to 95% were seen once. CDR1 and CDR2 from the germline V gene are SGDLS and YYNGEE. The CDR3 runs 16 residues. The ends were cut back, 0 bases at V and 0 bases at J, with 10 bases in the middle. The chain uses TRBV9 and TRBJ1-3; no firm D call. The source material was naive CD4+ T cells from PBMCs. Subset described: CD45RA+ positively selected. The clonotype was recovered from a man aged 18 to 30 in good health. Some clones in this sample may be carry-over from other donors' samples. This CDR3 is CASSVGVGPSGNTIYF. In DNA, the CDR3 is TGTGCCAGCAGCGTAGGTGTAGGGCCCTCTGGAAACACCATATATTTT.